The 19 T cell receptor beta chains reported below all come from one sample, sequenced in a study of shared clonotypes between healthy human individuals. Repertoires were generated with immunoSEQ multiplex PCR, while TCRdb's copy carries only in-frame clones and drops some. The repertoire has roughly 2 million clones, over 85% of them found once; the top ten carry approximately 0.13%. Sequenced: naive CD4+ T cells sorted from blood. Regarding subset: CD45RA+ positively selected. These receptors were collected from a man between 18 and 35 years old in good health.

To note about this clone: The CDR3 does not close with the conserved phenylalanine or tryptophan, likely indicating a read error. No DNA is shown, since the ends of the CDR3 on it are uncertain; the CDR3 is the one TCRdb lists. This chain connects TRBV6-5 to TRBJ1-2; the table's D call of TRBD1 was not tested on the DNA. The CDR3 has 11 residues if both end residues are counted. Germline V lookup: CDR1 MNHEY, CDR2 SVGAGI. The CDR3 spells CASSTTGGIES.

V usage is TRBV29-1 and J usage is TRBJ2-7; TRBD1 matches 9 bases. The CDR3 totals 14 residues. Germline lookup yields CDR1 SQVTM and CDR2 ANQGSEA. The V segment lost 6 bases and the J segment 2 bases; nucleotides outside the gene matches: 8. The chain's CDR3 is CSVPGQGFPYEQYF. CDR3 sequence (DNA): TGCAGCGTGCCTGGACAGGGGTTCCCCTACGAGCAGTACTTC.

The chain recombines TRBV2 with TRBJ2-5, with 7 bases matching TRBD1. The CDR3 has 13 residues. Trimming took 6 bases from V and 4 from J; bases not matched to a gene: 5. Germline-derived CDR1 and CDR2 are SNHLY and FYNNEI. CDR3 residues: CASRGRGLETQYF. In DNA form, the CDR3 reads TGTGCCAGCAGAGGCAGGGGGTTAGAGACCCAGTACTTC.

A note on this clone: Other DNA sequences in this specimen translate into the identical CDR3. The chain uses TRBV9 and TRBJ2-5; tentative D call: TRBD1 (5 bases). CDR1 is SGDLS, CDR2 YYNGEE, per germline. V gave up 2 bases and J gave up 3 bases, with 5 bases separating them. The CDR3 consists of 12 residues. CDR3 nucleotide sequence: TGTGCCAGCAGCGTGACAGAAGAGACCCAGTACTTC. It encodes CASSVTEETQYF.

The CDR3 coding sequence is TGTGCCAGCAGCTTGGTGGGAACAGACGAAGCTTTCTTT. This gives the protein CASSLVGTDEAFF. The gene calls are TRBV5-4 and TRBJ1-1, with D unclear. V shed 0 bases and J shed 8 bases, with 11 bases lying between them. The CDR3 covers 13 residues. Germline CDR1 is SGHNT and CDR2 is YYREEE (reference sequence).

This chain connects TRBV30 to TRBJ1-6, with D perhaps TRBD1 (5 bases). This CDR3 is 13 amino acids long. Germline V gene lookup returns CDR1 GTSNPN and CDR2 SVGIG (reference sequence). V lost 5 bases and J 9 bases, leaving 14 bases between the germline ends. In nucleotides, the CDR3 is TGTGCCTGGGACAGAGTCGGGGCTTCACCCCTCCACTTT. Protein sequence: CAWDRVGASPLHF.

The rearrangement uses TRBV2 and TRBJ1-4, with D possibly matching TRBD1 (5 bases). CDR3 length equals 16 residues. Trimming took 5 bases from V and 0 from J, leaving 13 bases between them. CDR1 is SNHLY, CDR2 FYNNEI, per germline. CDR3 amino acids: CASSFGAAATNEKLFF. CDR3 nucleotide sequence: TGTGCCAGCAGTTTCGGGGCAGCCGCAACTAATGAAAAACTGTTTTTT.

V usage is TRBV13 and J usage is TRBJ2-7; no definite D call. This CDR3 has 17 amino acids. With 5 bases removed from V and 6 bases from J, the gap between germline ends came to 26 bases. Germline V gene lookup returns CDR1 PRHDT and CDR2 FYEKMQ (reference sequence). This chain's CDR3 is CASSPSLGNIPRGEQYF. The CDR3 DNA is TGTGCCAGCAGCCCCTCCCTCGGCAACATCCCCCGAGGCGAGCAGTACTTC. The whole variable domain, filled in from reference TRBV13 and TRBJ2-7, reads AAGVIQSPRHLIKEKRETATLKCYPIPRHDTVYWYQQGPGQDPQFLISFYEKMQSDKGSIPDRFSAQQFSDYHSELNMSSLELGDSALYFCASSPSLGNIPRGEQYFGPGTRLTVT.

This clone was seen just once. The chain has TRBV6-5 and TRBJ1-1; D possibly corresponds to TRBD1 (5 bases). CDR1 is MNHEY and CDR2 is SVGAGI in the germline V gene. The V gene lost 6 bases and the J gene lost 5 bases, with 16 bases spanning the gap. The CDR3 length is 14 residues. The CDR3 protein is CASRSGPIATEAFF. The CDR3 DNA follows: TGTGCCAGCAGATCGGGACCGATCGCAACTGAAGCTTTCTTT.

CDR3 in amino acids: CASSYSKGTRGETQYF. CDR3 DNA: TGTGCCAGCAGTTACTCGAAGGGGACGCGGGGCGAGACCCAGTACTTC. The rearrangement joins TRBV6-6 to TRBJ2-5; D is possibly TRBD2 (6 bases). The CDR3 is made up of 16 amino acids. Trimming removed 0 bases from V and 5 bases from J, with 16 bases in between. Germline CDR1 is MNHNY and CDR2 is SVGAGI (reference sequence).

V gene TRBV29-1 combines with J gene TRBJ1-4; weak D call: TRBD1 (5 bases). The CDR3 is 12 residues long. Germline CDR1 SQVTM, CDR2 ANQGSEA. V was trimmed by 6 bases and J by 2 bases, leaving 7 bases between them. CDR3 nucleotide sequence: TGCAGCGTCCGGGACACTAATGAAAAACTGTTTTTT. It specifies CSVRDTNEKLFF. Using reference TRBV29-1 and TRBJ1-4 for the parts outside the CDR3, the full variable domain is SAVISQKPSRDICQRGTSLTIQCQVDSQVTMMFWYRQQPGQSLTLIATANQGSEATYESGFVIDKFPISRPNLTFSTLTVSNMSPEDSSIYLCSVRDTNEKLFFGSGTQLSVL.

This clone has just one count. The chain links TRBV7-9 to TRBJ2-7, with D perhaps matching TRBD1 or TRBD2 (5 bases each). The V end lost 1 base, the J end lost 2 bases, and 15 bases lay between the germline ends. The CDR3 consists of 16 residues. Germline CDR1 and CDR2: SEHNR and FQNEAQ (reference sequence). The CDR3 region has the DNA TGTGCCAGCAGCTTAGGGGGGAGCGACCGGCCCTACGAGCAGTACTTC. Protein product: CASSLGGSDRPYEQYF. The variable domain in full, completed from reference TRBV7-9 and TRBJ2-7, reads DTGVSQNPRHKITKRGQNVTFRCDPISEHNRLYWYRQTLGQGPEFLTYFQNEAQLEKSRLLSDRFSAERPKGSFSTLEIQRTEQGDSAMYLCASSLGGSDRPYEQYFGPGTRLTVT.

The chain joins TRBV6-5 to TRBJ2-5, with D unclear. CDR3 length: 14 residues. Germline CDR1 and CDR2: MNHEY and SVGAGI. Trimming removed 0 bases from V and 2 bases from J, with 7 bases in between. In nucleotides, the CDR3 is TGTGCCAGCAGTTACTCGACACCTCAAGAGACCCAGTACTTC. Its protein product is CASSYSTPQETQYF.

This chain connects TRBV6-6 to TRBJ1-2; no reliable D call. CDR1 is MNHNY and CDR2 is SVGAGI in the germline V gene (reference sequence). CDR3 length: 13 amino acids. Trimming removed 2 bases from V and 6 bases from J, with 10 bases in between. CDR3 DNA sequence: TGTGCCAGCAGTTACAGGGATGGGGATGGCTACACCTTC. Translating it yields CASSYRDGDGYTF.

The chain links TRBV27 to TRBJ1-6, with TRBD1 as a possible D gene (6 bases). The CDR3 totals 12 residues. The germline V gene encodes CDR1 MNHEY and CDR2 SMNVEV (reference sequence). With 6 bases removed from V and 13 bases from J, the gap between germline ends came to 13 bases. The CDR3 here is CASSIRGDPLHF. The CDR3, as DNA: TGTGCCAGCAGCATAAGGGGGGATCCCCTCCACTTT.

V gene TRBV4-1 combines with J gene TRBJ2-3; D is perhaps TRBD1 (5 bases). This CDR3 has 17 amino acids. Trimming removed 1 base from V and 5 bases from J, with 19 bases in between. Germline CDR1 MGHRA, CDR2 YSYEKL. Here the CDR3 reads CASSQVQGRNYGDTQYF. The DNA for the CDR3 is TGCGCCAGCAGCCAAGTCCAGGGCCGGAATTACGGAGATACGCAGTATTTT.

This chain joins TRBV7-2 and TRBJ1-5; D uncertain. V was pared by 7 bases and J by 3 bases, with 7 bases between. There are 12 residues in the CDR3. CDR1 and CDR2 (germline): SGHTA, FQGNSA. The CDR3 region has the DNA TGTGCCAGCACCTCCGTCAATCAGCCCCAGCATTTT. It yields the protein CASTSVNQPQHF.

This clone was counted once. This rearrangement joins TRBV7-9 to TRBJ1-2; D not certain. CDR1 and CDR2 (germline): SEHNR, FQNEAQ (reference sequence). The CDR3 runs 13 residues. V lost 5 bases and J lost 0, with 7 bases in between. CDR3 region: CASSHDPNYGYTF. In DNA form, the CDR3 reads TGTGCCAGCAGCCATGACCCTAACTATGGCTACACCTTC.

The chain links TRBV10-3 to TRBJ2-7; D unresolved. Germline-derived CDR1 and CDR2 are ENHRY and SYGVKD. The CDR3 consists of 13 residues. With 5 bases removed from V and 0 bases from J, the gap between germline ends came to 8 bases. The CDR3 protein is CAISKEGSYEQYF. The CDR3, as DNA: TGTGCCATCAGTAAGGAAGGCTCCTACGAGCAGTACTTC.